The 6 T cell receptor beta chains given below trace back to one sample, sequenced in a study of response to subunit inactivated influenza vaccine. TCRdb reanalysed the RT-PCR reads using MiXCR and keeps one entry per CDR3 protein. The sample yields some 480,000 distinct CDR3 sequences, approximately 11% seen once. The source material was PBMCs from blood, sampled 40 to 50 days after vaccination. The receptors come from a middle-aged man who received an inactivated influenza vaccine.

DNA for the CDR3: TGTGCCAGCAGCATACAGGGGGCGCGTTATGAAAAACTGTTTTTT. Its protein is CASSIQGARYEKLFF. The chain is built from TRBV7-2 and TRBJ1-4, with 9 bases identical to TRBD1. The CDR3 is made up of 15 amino acids. Germline V gene sequence: CDR1 SGHTA, CDR2 FQGNSA. J lost 6 bases, V lost 5 bases, and 7 bases had no gene match.

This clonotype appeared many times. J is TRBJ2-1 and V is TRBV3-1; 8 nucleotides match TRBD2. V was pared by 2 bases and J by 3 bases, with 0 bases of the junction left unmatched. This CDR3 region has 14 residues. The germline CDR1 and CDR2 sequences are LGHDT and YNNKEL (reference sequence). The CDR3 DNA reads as TGTGCCAGCAGCCAAACTAGCGGCTACAATGAGCAGTTCTTC. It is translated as CASSQTSGYNEQFF.

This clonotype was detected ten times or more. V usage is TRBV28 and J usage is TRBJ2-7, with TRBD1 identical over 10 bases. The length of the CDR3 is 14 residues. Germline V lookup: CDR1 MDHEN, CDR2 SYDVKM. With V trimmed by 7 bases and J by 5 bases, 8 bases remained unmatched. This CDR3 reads CASTPGTGVHEQYF. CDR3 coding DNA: TGTGCCAGCACCCCCGGGACAGGGGTGCACGAGCAGTACTTC.

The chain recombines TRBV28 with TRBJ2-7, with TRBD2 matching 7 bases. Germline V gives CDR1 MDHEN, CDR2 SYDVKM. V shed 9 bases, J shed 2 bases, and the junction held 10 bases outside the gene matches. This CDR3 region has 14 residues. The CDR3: CASSRGGGAYEQYF. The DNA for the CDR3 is TGTGCCAGTTCCCGTGGGGGGGGGGCCTACGAGCAGTACTTC.

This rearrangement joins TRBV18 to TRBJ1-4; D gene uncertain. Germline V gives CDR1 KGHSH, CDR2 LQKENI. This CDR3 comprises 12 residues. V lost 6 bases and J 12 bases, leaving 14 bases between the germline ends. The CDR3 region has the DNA TGTGCCAGCTCGCCAGCGTTCGATCAACTGTTTTTT. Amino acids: CASSPAFDQLFF.

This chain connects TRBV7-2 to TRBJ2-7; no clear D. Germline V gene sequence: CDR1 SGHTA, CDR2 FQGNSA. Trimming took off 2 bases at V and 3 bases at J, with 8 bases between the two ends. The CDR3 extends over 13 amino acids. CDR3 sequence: CASSLYRNYEQYF. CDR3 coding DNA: TGTGCCAGCAGCTTATACAGAAACTACGAGCAGTACTTC.